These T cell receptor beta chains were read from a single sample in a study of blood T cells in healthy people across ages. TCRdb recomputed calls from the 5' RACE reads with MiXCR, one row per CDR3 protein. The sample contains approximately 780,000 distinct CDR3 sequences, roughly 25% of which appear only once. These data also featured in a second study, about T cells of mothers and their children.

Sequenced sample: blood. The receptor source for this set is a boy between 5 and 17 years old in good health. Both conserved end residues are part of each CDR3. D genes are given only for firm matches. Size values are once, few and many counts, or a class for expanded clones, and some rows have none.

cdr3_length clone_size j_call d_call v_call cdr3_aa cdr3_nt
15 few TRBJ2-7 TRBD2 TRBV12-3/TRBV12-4 CASSYPSGGLYEQYF TGTGCCAGCAGTTACCCTAGCGGGGGGCTCTACGAGCAGTACTTC
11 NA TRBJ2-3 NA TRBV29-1 CSVPTTDTQYF TGCAGCGTGCCTACCACAGATACGCAGTATTTT
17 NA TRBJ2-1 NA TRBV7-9 CASSLRPRHQTYNEQFF TGTGCCAGCAGCTTAAGGCCGCGACACCAGACTTACAATGAGCAGTTCTTC
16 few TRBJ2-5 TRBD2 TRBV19 CASSMGLAGVQETQYF TGTGCCAGTAGTATGGGACTAGCGGGGGTCCAAGAGACCCAGTACTTC
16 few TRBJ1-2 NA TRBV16 CASSQEYGHSGYGYTF TGTGCCAGCAGCCAAGAGTACGGACATTCGGGCTATGGCTACACCTTC
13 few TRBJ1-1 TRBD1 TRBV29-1 CSVLTGVTFGAFF TGCAGCGTCCTGACAGGGGTAACGTTCGGAGCTTTCTTT
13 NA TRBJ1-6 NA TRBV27 CASSPWTETPLHF TGTGCCAGCAGTCCCTGGACAGAGACACCCCTCCACTTT
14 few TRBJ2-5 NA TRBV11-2 CASSQIPGRETQYF TGTGCCAGCAGCCAAATTCCGGGGCGAGAGACCCAGTACTTC
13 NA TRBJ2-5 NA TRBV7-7 CASSFYGKETQYF TGTGCCAGCAGCTTCTACGGGAAAGAGACCCAGTACTTC
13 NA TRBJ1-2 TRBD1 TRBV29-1 CSVAGGESYGHTF TGCAGCGTCGCAGGGGGCGAAAGCTATGGCCACACCTTC
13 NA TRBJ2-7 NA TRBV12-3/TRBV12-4 CASSWGHNYEQYF TGTGCCAGCAGTTGGGGACACAACTACGAGCAGTACTTC
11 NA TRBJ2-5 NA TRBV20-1 CSARDEKTQYF TGCAGTGCTAGAGATGAAAAGACCCAGTACTTC
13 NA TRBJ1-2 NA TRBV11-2 CASRRGDGYGYTF TGTGCCAGCAGGCGTGGAGATGGGTATGGCTACACCTTC
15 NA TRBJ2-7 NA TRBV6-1 CASSESLGFHYEQYF TGTGCCAGCAGTGAATCCCTCGGGTTCCACTACGAGCAGTACTTC
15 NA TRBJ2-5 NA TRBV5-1 CASSLGRGGSETQYF TGCGCCAGCAGCTTAGGCAGGGGCGGATCAGAGACCCAGTACTTC
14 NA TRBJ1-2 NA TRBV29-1 CSVGAGLTLWDYTF TGCAGCGTTGGGGCCGGACTGACACTATGGGACTACACCTTC
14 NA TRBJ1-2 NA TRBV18 CASSPAGFSYGYTF TGTGCCAGCTCACCTGCAGGCTTCTCCTATGGCTACACCTTC
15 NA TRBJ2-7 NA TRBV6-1 CASSGGRGSSYEQYF TGTGCCAGCAGTGGTGGCAGGGGTAGCTCCTACGAGCAGTACTTC
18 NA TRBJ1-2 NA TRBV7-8 CASSLGLSSTWTADGYTF TGTGCCAGCAGCTTAGGCCTTTCTTCCACCTGGACAGCTGATGGCTACACCTTC
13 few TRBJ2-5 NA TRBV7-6 CASSWGYQETQYF TGTGCCAGCAGCTGGGGGTACCAAGAGACCCAGTACTTC
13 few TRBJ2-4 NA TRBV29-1 CSVIFGTENIQYF TGCAGCGTCATATTCGGGACGGAAAACATTCAGTACTTC
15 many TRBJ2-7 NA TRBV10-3 CAISDQERSSYEQYF TGTGCCATCAGTGACCAAGAGCGTAGTTCCTACGAGCAGTACTTC
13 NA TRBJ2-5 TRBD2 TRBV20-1 CSAGEGGQETQYF TGCAGTGCTGGGGAGGGTGGTCAAGAGACCCAGTACTTC
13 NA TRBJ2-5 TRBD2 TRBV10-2 CASGTSGQETQYF TGCGCCAGCGGGACTAGCGGACAAGAGACCCAGTACTTC
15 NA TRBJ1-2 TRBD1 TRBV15 CATSSWDRENYGYTF TGTGCCACCAGCAGCTGGGACAGGGAGAACTATGGCTACACCTTC
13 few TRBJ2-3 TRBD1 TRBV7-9 CASSSGQRDTQYF TGTGCCAGCAGCTCGGGACAGCGAGATACGCAGTATTTT
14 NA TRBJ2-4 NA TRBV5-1 CASSPSKGLDIQYF TGCGCCAGCAGCCCCTCTAAGGGCTTAGACATTCAGTACTTC
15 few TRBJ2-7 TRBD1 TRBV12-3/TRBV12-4 CASTAYGTGGHEQYF TGTGCCAGCACCGCCTATGGGACAGGGGGCCACGAGCAGTACTTC